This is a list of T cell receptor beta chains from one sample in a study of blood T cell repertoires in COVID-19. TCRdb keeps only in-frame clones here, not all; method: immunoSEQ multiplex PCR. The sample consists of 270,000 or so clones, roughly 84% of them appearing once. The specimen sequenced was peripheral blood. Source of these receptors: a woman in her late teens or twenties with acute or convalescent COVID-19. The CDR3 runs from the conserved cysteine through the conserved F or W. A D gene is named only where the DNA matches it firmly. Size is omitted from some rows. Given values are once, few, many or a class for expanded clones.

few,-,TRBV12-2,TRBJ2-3,TGTGCAAGTCGCATTCGACTAGCGGGAGTAACAGATACGCAGTATTTT,CASRIRLAGVTDTQYF
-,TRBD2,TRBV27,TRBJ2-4,TGTGCCAGCAGTTCCGGGACTAGCGGGACAAAAAACATTCAGTACTTC,CASSSGTSGTKNIQYF
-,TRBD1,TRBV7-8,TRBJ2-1,TGTGCCAGCACCACGAGGACAGGTTCCTACAATGAGCAGTTCTTC,CASTTRTGSYNEQFF
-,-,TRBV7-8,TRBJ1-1,TGTGCCAGCAGCGCACCCCAGATGAACACTGAAGCTTTCTTT,CASSAPQMNTEAFF
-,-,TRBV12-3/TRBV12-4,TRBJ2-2,TGTGCCAGCAGCCATTCAGGCACCGGGGAGCTGTTTTTT,CASSHSGTGELFF
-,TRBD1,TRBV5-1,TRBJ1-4,TGCGCCAGCAGCTCGACAGGGGGCTTGGAAAAACTGTTTTTT,CASSSTGGLEKLFF
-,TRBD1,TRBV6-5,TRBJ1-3,TGTGCCAGCGGTCGACAGGGGAGCTCTGGAAACACCATATATTTT,CASGRQGSSGNTIYF
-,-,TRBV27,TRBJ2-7,TGTGCCAGCAGCAGGGGGGATAATTACGAGCAGTACTTC,CASSRGDNYEQYF
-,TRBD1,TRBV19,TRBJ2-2,TGTGCCAGTAGTGTCGACAGGGGGACCGGGGAGCTGTTTTTT,CASSVDRGTGELFF
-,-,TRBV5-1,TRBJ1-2,TGCGCCAGCAGCTTGGAAAGTTGGGGGCGGGATGGCTACACCTTC,CASSLESWGRDGYTF
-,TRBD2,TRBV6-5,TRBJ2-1,TGTGCCAGCAGTTACCCCGGGGCGGGAGGGCGTTTTGAGCAGTTCTTC,CASSYPGAGGRFEQFF